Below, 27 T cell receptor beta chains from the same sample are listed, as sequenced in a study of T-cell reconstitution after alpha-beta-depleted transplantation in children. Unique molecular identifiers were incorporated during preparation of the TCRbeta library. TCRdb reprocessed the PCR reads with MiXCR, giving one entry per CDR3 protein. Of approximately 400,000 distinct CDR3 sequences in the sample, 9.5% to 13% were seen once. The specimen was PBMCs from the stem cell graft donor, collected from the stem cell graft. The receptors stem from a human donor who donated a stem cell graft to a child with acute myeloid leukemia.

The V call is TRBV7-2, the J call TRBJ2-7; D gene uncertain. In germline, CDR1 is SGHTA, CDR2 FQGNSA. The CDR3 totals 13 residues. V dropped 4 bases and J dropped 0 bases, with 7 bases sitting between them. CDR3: CASSYKSSYEQYF. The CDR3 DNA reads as TGTGCCAGCAGCTACAAGAGCTCCTACGAGCAGTACTTC.

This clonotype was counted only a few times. This CDR3 reads CASSNSGGPSQFF. The CDR3 bases are TGTGCCAGCAGTAATAGCGGGGGGCCCTCACAGTTCTTC. V usage is TRBV6-1 and J usage is TRBJ2-1, with 10 bases matching TRBD2. The germline CDR1 and CDR2 sequences are MNHNS and SASEGT. The V segment lost 5 bases and the J segment 13 bases; nucleotides outside the gene matches: 8. The CDR3 is 13 residues long.

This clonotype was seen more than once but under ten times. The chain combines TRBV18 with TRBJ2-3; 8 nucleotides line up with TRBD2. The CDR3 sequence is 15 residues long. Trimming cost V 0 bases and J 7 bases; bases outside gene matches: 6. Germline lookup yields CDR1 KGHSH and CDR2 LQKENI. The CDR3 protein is CASSPPGLEGYTQYF. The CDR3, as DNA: TGTGCCAGCTCACCACCGGGACTAGAAGGTTATACGCAGTATTTT.

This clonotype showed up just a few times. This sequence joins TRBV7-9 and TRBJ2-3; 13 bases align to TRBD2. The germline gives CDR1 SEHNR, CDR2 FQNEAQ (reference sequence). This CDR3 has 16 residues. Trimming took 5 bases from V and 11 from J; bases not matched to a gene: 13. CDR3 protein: CASSQNGLAGVRVQYF. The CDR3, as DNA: TGTGCCAGCAGCCAAAACGGACTAGCGGGAGTCCGGGTGCAGTATTTT.

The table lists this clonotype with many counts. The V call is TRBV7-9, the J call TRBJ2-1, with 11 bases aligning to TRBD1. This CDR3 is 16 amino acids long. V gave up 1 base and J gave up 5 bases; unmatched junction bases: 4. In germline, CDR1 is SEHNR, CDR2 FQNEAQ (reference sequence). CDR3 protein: CASSLGPGQGDNEQFF. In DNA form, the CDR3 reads TGTGCCAGCAGCTTAGGTCCGGGACAGGGGGACAATGAGCAGTTCTTC.

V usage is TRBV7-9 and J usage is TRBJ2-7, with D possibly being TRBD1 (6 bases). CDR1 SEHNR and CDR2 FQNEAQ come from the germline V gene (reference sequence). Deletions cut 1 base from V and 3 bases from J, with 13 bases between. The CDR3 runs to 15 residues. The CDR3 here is CASSLGQGTIYEQYF. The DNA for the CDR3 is TGTGCCAGCAGCTTAGGGCAGGGGACAATCTACGAGCAGTACTTC.

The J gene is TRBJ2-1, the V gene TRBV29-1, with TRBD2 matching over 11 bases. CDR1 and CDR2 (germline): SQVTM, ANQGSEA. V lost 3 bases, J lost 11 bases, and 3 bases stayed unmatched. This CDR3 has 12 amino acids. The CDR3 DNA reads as TGCAGCGTTGAGCTAGCGGGGGGCCAGCAGTTCTTC. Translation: CSVELAGGQQFF.

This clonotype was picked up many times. The DNA for the CDR3 is TGTGCCAGCAGCTTAGCGCGCTCCTCCTACGAGCAGTACTTC. Amino acids: CASSLARSSYEQYF. The J gene is TRBJ2-7, the V gene TRBV7-9; D not certain. CDR1 and CDR2 (germline): SEHNR, FQNEAQ (reference sequence). Trimming removed 0 bases from V and 0 bases from J, with 6 bases in between. The CDR3 is 14 amino acids.

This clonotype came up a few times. CDR3 nucleotide sequence: TGTGCCAGCAGCTTAGGGGGGGCAGGGGGACGAAGTGAGCAGTTCTTC. This gives the protein CASSLGGAGGRSEQFF. The V and J genes are TRBV7-3 and TRBJ2-1; D is tentatively TRBD1 or TRBD2 (7 bases each). CDR1 is SGHTA, CDR2 FQGTGA, per germline. The CDR3 runs 16 residues. With 2 bases removed from V and 9 bases from J, the gap between germline ends came to 20 bases.

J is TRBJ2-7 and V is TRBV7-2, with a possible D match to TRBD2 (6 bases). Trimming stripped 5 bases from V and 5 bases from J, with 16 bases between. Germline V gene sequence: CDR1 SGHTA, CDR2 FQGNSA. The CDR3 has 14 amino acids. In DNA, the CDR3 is TGTGCCAGCAGCATCGGAGGGACTTCAGACGAGCAGTACTTC. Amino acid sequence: CASSIGGTSDEQYF.

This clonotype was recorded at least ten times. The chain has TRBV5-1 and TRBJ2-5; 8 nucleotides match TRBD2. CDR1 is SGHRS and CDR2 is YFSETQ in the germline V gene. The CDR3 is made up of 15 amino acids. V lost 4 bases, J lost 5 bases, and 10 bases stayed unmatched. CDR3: CASSDLGLVEETQYF. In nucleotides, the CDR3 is TGCGCCAGCAGCGACCTGGGACTAGTAGAGGAGACCCAGTACTTC.

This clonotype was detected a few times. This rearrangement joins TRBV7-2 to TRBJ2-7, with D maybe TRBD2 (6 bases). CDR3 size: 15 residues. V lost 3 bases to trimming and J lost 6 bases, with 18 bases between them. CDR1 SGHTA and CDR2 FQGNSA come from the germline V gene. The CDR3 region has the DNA TGTGCCAGCAGCTTGACCGGGACTGCTGGGGGCGAGCAGTACTTC. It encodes CASSLTGTAGGEQYF. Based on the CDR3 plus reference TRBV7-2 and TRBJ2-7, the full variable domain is GAGVSQSPSNKVTEKGKDVELRCDPISGHTALYWYRQSLGQGLEFLIYFQGNSAPDKSGLPSDRFSAERTGGSVSTLTIQRTQQEDSAVYLCASSLTGTAGGEQYFGPGTRLTVT.

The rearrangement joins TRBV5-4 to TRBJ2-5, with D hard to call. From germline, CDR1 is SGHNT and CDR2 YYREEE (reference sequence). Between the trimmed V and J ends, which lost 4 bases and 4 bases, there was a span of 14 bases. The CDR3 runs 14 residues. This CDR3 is CASSPAGSRETQYF. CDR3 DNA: TGTGCCAGCAGCCCGGCCGGGTCTCGAGAGACCCAGTACTTC.

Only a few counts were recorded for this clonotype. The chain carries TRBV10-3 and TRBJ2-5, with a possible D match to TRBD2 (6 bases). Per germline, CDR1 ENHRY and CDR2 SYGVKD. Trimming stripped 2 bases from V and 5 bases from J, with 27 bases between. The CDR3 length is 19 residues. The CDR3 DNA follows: TGTGCCATCAGTGAGCATAGTGGAGGGGTCCCGTCGACTTCGGAGACCCAGTACTTC. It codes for CAISEHSGGVPSTSETQYF.

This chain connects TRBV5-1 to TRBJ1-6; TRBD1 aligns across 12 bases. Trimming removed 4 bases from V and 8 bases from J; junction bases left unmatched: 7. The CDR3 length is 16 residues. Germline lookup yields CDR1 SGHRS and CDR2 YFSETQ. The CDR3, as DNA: TGCGCCAGCAGCCTGGGGACAGGGGGCTCGTATTCACCCCTCCACTTT. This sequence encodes CASSLGTGGSYSPLHF.

The CDR3 is CASSPPSVTGELFF. The CDR3 coding sequence is TGTGCCAGCTCACCGCCATCTGTCACCGGGGAGCTGTTTTTT. V and J are TRBV18 and TRBJ2-2; D is unclear. Per germline, CDR1 KGHSH and CDR2 LQKENI. V shed 3 bases and J shed 4 bases, with 9 bases lying between them. This CDR3 comprises 14 residues.

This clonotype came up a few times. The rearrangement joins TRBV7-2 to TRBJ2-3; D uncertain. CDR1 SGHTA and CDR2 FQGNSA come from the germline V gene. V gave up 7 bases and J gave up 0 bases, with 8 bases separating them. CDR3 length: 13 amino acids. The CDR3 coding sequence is TGTGCCAGCACCCAACATAGCACAGATACGCAGTATTTT. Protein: CASTQHSTDTQYF.

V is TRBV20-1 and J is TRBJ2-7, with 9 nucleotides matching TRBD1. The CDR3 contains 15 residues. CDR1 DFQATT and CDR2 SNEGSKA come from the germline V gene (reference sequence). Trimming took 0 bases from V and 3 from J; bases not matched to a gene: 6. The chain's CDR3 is CSARDVDRGNYEQYF. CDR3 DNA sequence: TGCAGTGCTAGAGATGTAGACAGGGGGAACTACGAGCAGTACTTC.

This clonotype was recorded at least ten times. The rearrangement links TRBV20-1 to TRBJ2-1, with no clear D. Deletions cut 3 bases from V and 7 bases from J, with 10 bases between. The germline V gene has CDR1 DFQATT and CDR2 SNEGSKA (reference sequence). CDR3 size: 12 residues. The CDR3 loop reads CSASFFDNEQFF. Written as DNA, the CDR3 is TGCAGTGCTAGCTTTTTTGATAATGAGCAGTTCTTC.

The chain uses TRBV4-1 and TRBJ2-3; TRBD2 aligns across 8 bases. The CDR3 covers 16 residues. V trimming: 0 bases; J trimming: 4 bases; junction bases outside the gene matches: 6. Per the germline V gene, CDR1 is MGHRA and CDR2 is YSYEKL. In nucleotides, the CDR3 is TGCGCCAGCAGCCAAGATGGGAGCGGGAGATCAGATACGCAGTATTTT. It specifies CASSQDGSGRSDTQYF.

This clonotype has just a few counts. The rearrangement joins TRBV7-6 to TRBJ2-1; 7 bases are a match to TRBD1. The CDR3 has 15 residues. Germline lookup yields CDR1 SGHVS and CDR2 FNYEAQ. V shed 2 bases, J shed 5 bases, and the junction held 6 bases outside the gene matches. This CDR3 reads CASSLTGADDNEQFF. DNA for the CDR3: TGTGCCAGCAGCTTAACAGGGGCAGATGACAATGAGCAGTTCTTC.

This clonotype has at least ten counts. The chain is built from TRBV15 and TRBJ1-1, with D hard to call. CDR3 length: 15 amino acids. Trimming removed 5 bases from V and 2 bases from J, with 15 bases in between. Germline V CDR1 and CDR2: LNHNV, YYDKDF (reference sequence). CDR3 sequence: CATSSQLSGNTEAFF. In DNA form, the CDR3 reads TGTGCCACCAGCTCTCAGTTATCGGGTAACACTGAAGCTTTCTTT.

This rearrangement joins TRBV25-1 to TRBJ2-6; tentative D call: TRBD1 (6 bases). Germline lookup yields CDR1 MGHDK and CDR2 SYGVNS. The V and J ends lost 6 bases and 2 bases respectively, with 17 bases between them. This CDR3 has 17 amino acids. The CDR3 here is CASRGAGEWAGANVLTF. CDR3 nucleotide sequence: TGTGCCAGCAGGGGGGCAGGGGAGTGGGCTGGGGCCAACGTCCTGACTTTC.

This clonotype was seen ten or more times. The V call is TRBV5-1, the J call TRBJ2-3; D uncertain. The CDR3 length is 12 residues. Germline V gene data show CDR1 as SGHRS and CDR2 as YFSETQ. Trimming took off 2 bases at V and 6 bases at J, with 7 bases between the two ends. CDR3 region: CASSLFEDTQYF. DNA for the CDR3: TGCGCCAGCAGCTTATTTGAGGATACGCAGTATTTT. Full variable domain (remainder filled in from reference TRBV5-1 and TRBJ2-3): KAGVTQTPRYLIKTRGQQVTLSCSPISGHRSVSWYQQTPGQGLQFLFEYFSETQRNKGNFPGRFSGRQFSNSRSEMNVSTLELGDSALYLCASSLFEDTQYFGPGTRLTVL.

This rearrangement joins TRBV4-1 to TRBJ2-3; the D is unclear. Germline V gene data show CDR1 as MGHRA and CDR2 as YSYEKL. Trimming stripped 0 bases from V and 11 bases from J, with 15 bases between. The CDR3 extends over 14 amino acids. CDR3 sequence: CASSQDSYPRGQYF. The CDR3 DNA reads TGCGCCAGCAGCCAAGACAGTTACCCCCGCGGGCAGTATTTT.

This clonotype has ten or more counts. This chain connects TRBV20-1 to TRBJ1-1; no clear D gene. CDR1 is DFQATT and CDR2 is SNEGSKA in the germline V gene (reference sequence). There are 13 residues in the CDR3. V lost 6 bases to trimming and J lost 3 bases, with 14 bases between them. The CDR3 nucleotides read TGCAGTGCCCCCCCCCGGGAGTACACTGAAGCTTTCTTT. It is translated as CSAPPREYTEAFF.

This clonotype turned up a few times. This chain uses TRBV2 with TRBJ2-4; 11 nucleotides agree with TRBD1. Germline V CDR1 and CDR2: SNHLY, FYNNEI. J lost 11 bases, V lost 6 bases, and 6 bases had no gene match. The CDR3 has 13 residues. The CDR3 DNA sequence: TGTGCCAGCAGGGGGACAGGGGGGATGGTTCAGTACTTC. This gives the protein CASRGTGGMVQYF.